This T cell receptor (beta chain) was sequenced for a study of Tregs in tolerant kidney transplant recipients. Study details: Related graft donors supplied nonmyeloablative bone marrow transplants, and mixed chimerism was transient. Study results and caveats: Donor-specific Treg expansion exceeded global Treg expansion in tolerant patients, suggesting antigen drive.

To note about this clone: Its antigen is still unknown.

The assay was immunoSEQ multiplex PCR, and TCRdb's table has in-frame clones only and misses some. This table has approximately 93,000 clones, over 85% appearing once. CDR1 SGHVS and CDR2 FNYEAQ come from the germline V gene. The CDR3 length is 13 residues. The ends were cut back, 1 base at V and 4 bases at J, with 7 bases in the middle. The clonotype originates from a human donor who received a combined kidney and bone marrow transplant. The gene calls are TRBV7-6 and TRBJ2-5; D unresolved. The sequences come from CD4+ T cells from blood, collected before the transplant. The CDR3 sequence: CASSLDAGETQYF. For the CDR3, the DNA is TGTGCCAGCAGCTTAGACGCCGGAGAGACCCAGTACTTC.